What follows are 22 T cell receptor beta chains derived from one specimen sequenced in a study of vaccination effects on CD4 cells after COVID-19. Antigen-specific CD4+ T cells were expanded with viral peptide pools in the ViraFEST assay before sequencing. Cultured cells yielded isolated CD4+ T cells after 10 days. Sometime from March through December 2020, the person acquired a SARS-CoV-2 infection that PCR confirmed. These receptors have no identified antigens. Sequencing was performed with immunoSEQ multiplex PCR; in TCRdb, only in-frame clones are kept and a portion is missing. The table lists 20,000 to 25,000 clones, around 74% of them singletons. The source was CD4+ T cells from PBMCs cultured with a peptide pool, collected before COVID-19 vaccination. These receptor sequences come from a human donor who had a prior SARS-CoV-2 infection.

V usage is TRBV2 and J usage is TRBJ1-1, with 12 nucleotides matching TRBD1. The V gene's germline CDR1 is SNHLY and CDR2 FYNNEI. J lost 3 bases, V lost 7 bases, and 12 bases had no gene match. The CDR3 loop spans 17 amino acids. CDR3 bases: TGTGCCAGCACTACTCGGGACAGGGGGCGACTGGACACTGAAGCTTTCTTT. Translating it yields CASTTRDRGRLDTEAFF.

The J gene is TRBJ1-1, the V gene TRBV2; D not certain. The germline V and J ends were trimmed by 7 bases and 7 bases, with 13 bases remaining between them. Per the germline V gene, CDR1 is SNHLY and CDR2 is FYNNEI. This CDR3 has 12 residues. CDR3 DNA: TGTGCCAGCAACTACGGAAACCTTGAAGCTTTCTTT. It yields the protein CASNYGNLEAFF.

This chain joins TRBV18 and TRBJ2-2, with D tentatively TRBD1 (6 bases). The CDR3 has 14 amino acids. V was shortened by 4 bases and J by 3 bases, with 9 bases between the two germline ends. Germline-derived CDR1 and CDR2 are KGHSH and LQKENI. CDR3 sequence reads: CASSLRGDTGELFF. Written as DNA, the CDR3 is TGTGCCAGCTCACTCAGGGGAGACACCGGGGAGCTGTTTTTT.

This clone was observed a few times. The V and J genes are TRBV7-9 and TRBJ2-3; possible D gene TRBD2, 6 bases. Trimming took 5 bases from V and 0 from J, leaving 9 bases between them. The CDR3 runs 14 residues. CDR1 and CDR2 from the germline V gene are SEHNR and FQNEAQ (reference sequence). The CDR3 loop is CASSASGSTDTQYF. CDR3 DNA sequence: TGTGCCAGCAGCGCGAGCGGGAGCACAGATACGCAGTATTTT.

This clone has only a few counts. This sequence joins TRBV4-3 and TRBJ2-3, with D possibly matching TRBD2 (5 bases). The CDR3 has 13 residues. V was cut by 3 bases and J by 7 bases, with 11 bases left in between. CDR1 LGHNA and CDR2 YSLEER come from the germline V gene. The CDR3: CASSQALAHTQYF. The CDR3 region has the DNA TGCGCCAGCAGCCAGGCTCTAGCACATACGCAGTATTTT.

The chain links TRBV29-1 to TRBJ2-3; 10 bases map to TRBD2. Trimming at V came to 3 bases and at J to 3 bases, leaving 0 bases not matched to a gene. This CDR3 region has 13 residues. CDR1 and CDR2 from the germline V gene are SQVTM and ANQGSEA. For the CDR3, the DNA is TGCAGCGTTGATAGCGGGGGGACAGATACGCAGTATTTT. As protein: CSVDSGGTDTQYF.

This sequence joins TRBV27 and TRBJ2-3; 7 bases fit TRBD2. The CDR3 consists of 17 residues. Trimming removed 1 base from V and 2 bases from J; junction bases left unmatched: 9. CDR1 is MNHEY, CDR2 SMNVEV, per germline (reference sequence). The CDR3 DNA sequence: TGTGCCAGCAGTTTATTCTCTCTGGCGGGGGTCACAGATACGCAGTATTTT. Its protein is CASSLFSLAGVTDTQYF.

This chain links TRBV9 with TRBJ2-5; the D is unclear. V lost 3 bases and J 7 bases, leaving 10 bases between the germline ends. The CDR3 runs 12 residues. The germline gives CDR1 SGDLS, CDR2 YYNGEE. CDR3 in amino acids: CASSDFPGTQYF. CDR3 nucleotide sequence: TGTGCCAGCAGCGACTTCCCTGGGACCCAGTACTTC.

This chain connects TRBV12-3 or TRBV12-4 to TRBJ1-2; TRBD1 agrees at 9 bases. With 6 bases clipped from V and 7 bases from J, the junction kept 6 bases outside the gene matches. The CDR3 consists of 13 residues. Written as DNA, the CDR3 is TGTGCCAGCAGGTTGGGGACAGGGTTTGGCTACACCTTC. As protein: CASRLGTGFGYTF.

The chain recombines TRBV27 with TRBJ2-3; 13 positions match TRBD2. CDR1 and CDR2 (germline): MNHEY, SMNVEV (reference sequence). The CDR3 has 18 amino acids. V trimming: 5 bases; J trimming: 5 bases; junction bases outside the gene matches: 13. CDR3: CASSALALTSGGRDTQYF. Written as DNA, the CDR3 is TGTGCCAGCAGTGCACTCGCCCTGACTAGCGGGGGGCGAGATACGCAGTATTTT.

This rearrangement joins TRBV27 to TRBJ1-5; D unresolved. V was pared by 6 bases and J by 2 bases, with 17 bases between. This CDR3 spans 16 amino acids. Germline CDR1 MNHEY, CDR2 SMNVEV (reference sequence). The CDR3 protein is CASRRLAGMGNQPQHF. DNA of the CDR3: TGTGCCAGCAGGAGATTGGCGGGGATGGGCAATCAGCCCCAGCATTTT.

The rearrangement joins TRBV5-4 to TRBJ2-3, with D possibly being TRBD1 (6 bases). Germline assignment: CDR1 SGHNT and CDR2 YYREEE (reference sequence). The length of the CDR3 is 15 residues. V gave up 4 bases and J gave up 0 bases, with 12 bases separating them. CDR3 in DNA: TGTGCCAGCAGCCAAGGGGGTTCTAGCACAGATACGCAGTATTTT. Translation gives CASSQGGSSTDTQYF.

This chain uses TRBV6-2 or TRBV6-3 with TRBJ2-7; possible D gene TRBD2, 5 bases. Germline CDR1 is MNHEY and CDR2 is SVGEGT. Trimming pared 5 bases from V and 0 bases from J, leaving 14 bases between. The CDR3 consists of 15 residues. The CDR3 coding sequence is TGTGCCAGCAGTGACCCCCTACTAGACTCCTACGAGCAGTACTTC. This encodes CASSDPLLDSYEQYF.

This chain connects TRBV25-1 to TRBJ2-7, with TRBD1 identical over 7 bases. Germline V gene data show CDR1 as MGHDK and CDR2 as SYGVNS. J gave up 4 bases and V 6 bases, and 12 bases lay outside the gene matches. The length of the CDR3 is 15 residues. The CDR3 DNA reads TGTGCCAGCAGGGATGACAGAGGGGGCGGATACGAGCAGTACTTC. Translating gives CASRDDRGGGYEQYF.

This clone was counted only a few times. The gene calls are TRBV2 and TRBJ1-3; D gene ambiguous. Germline CDR1 and CDR2: SNHLY and FYNNEI. The CDR3 is made up of 12 amino acids. Trimming took off 6 bases at V and 3 bases at J, with 6 bases between the two ends. CDR3 residues: CASRVVGNTIYF. The CDR3 DNA reads as TGTGCCAGCAGAGTGGTTGGAAACACCATATATTTT. Using reference TRBV2 and TRBJ1-3 for the parts outside the CDR3, the full variable domain is EPEVTQTPSHQVTQMGQEVILRCVPISNHLYFYWYRQILGQKVEFLVSFYNNEISEKSEIFDDQFSVERPDGSNFTLKIRSTKLEDSAMYFCASRVVGNTIYFGEGSWLTVV.

This clone was detected a few times. The genes are TRBV5-4 and TRBJ1-1, with no clear D. V was pared by 0 bases and J by 3 bases, with 12 bases between. Germline CDR1 is SGHNT and CDR2 is YYREEE (reference sequence). The CDR3 runs 15 residues. The CDR3 DNA reads TGTGCCAGCAGCTTGGGGCGAGGCGGGTACACTGAAGCTTTCTTT. Residues: CASSLGRGGYTEAFF.

This clone is a singleton in its sample. The rearrangement joins TRBV7-8 to TRBJ1-2; 9 bases match TRBD1. Trimming took 1 base from V and 3 from J; bases not matched to a gene: 6. Germline loops: CDR1 SGHVS, CDR2 FQNEAQ. The CDR3 extends over 16 amino acids. CDR3 bases: TGTGCCAGCAGCTTAGTACCCCGGACAGGGGACTATGGCTACACCTTC. Encoded protein: CASSLVPRTGDYGYTF. Supplemented by reference TRBV7-8 and TRBJ1-2, the full variable domain reads GAGVSQSPRYKVAKRGQDVALRCDPISGHVSLFWYQQALGQGPEFLTYFQNEAQLDKSGLPSDRFFAERPEGSVSTLKIQRTQQEDSAVYLCASSLVPRTGDYGYTFGSGTRLTVV.

Written as DNA, the CDR3 is TGTGCCAGCAGCTTCAGTGGGGCCAACGTCCTGACTTTC. It specifies CASSFSGANVLTF. The rearrangement links TRBV5-8 to TRBJ2-6; D gene ambiguous. Germline loops: CDR1 SGHTS, CDR2 YDEGEE. The CDR3 totals 13 residues. The V end lost 2 bases, the J end lost 3 bases, and 3 bases lay between the germline ends. Full variable domain (missing parts from reference TRBV5-8 and TRBJ2-6): EAGVTQSPTHLIKTRGQQATLRCSPISGHTSVYWYQQALGLGLQFLLWYDEGEERNRGNFPPRFSGRQFPNYSSELNVNALELEDSALYLCASSFSGANVLTFGAGSRLTVL.

The chain is built from TRBV6-1 and TRBJ2-1, with 7 bases lining up with TRBD2. The CDR3 contains 15 residues. V lost 3 bases to trimming and J lost 7 bases; unmatched junction nucleotides: 9. Germline V gene data show CDR1 as MNHNS and CDR2 as SASEGT. The CDR3 sequence is CASSDGSAGENEQFF. The CDR3 DNA sequence: TGTGCCAGCAGTGATGGGTCTGCGGGAGAAAATGAGCAGTTCTTC.

The chain joins TRBV7-2 to TRBJ2-3; 11 nucleotides align to TRBD1. V lost 4 bases to trimming and J lost 4 bases; unmatched junction nucleotides: 1. CDR3 length: 14 amino acids. Germline assignment: CDR1 SGHTA and CDR2 FQGNSA. The CDR3 here is CASSWDRGADTQYF. The CDR3 DNA reads TGTGCCAGCAGCTGGGACAGGGGGGCAGATACGCAGTATTTT.

V is TRBV20-1 and J is TRBJ2-1; no clear D. The CDR3 consists of 10 residues. The V end lost 4 bases, the J end lost 7 bases, and 5 bases lay between the germline ends. Germline-derived CDR1 and CDR2 are DFQATT and SNEGSKA (reference sequence). The CDR3 DNA sequence: TGCAGTGCTATCCTTAATGAGCAGTTCTTC. The encoded protein is CSAILNEQFF.

This clone was observed a single time. The rearrangement joins TRBV10-3 to TRBJ1-1; D is unresolved. CDR3 length: 13 amino acids. CDR1 and CDR2 from the germline V gene are ENHRY and SYGVKD. With 4 bases removed from V and 3 bases from J, the gap between germline ends came to 9 bases. The CDR3: CAISVGWDTEAFF. The CDR3 DNA follows: TGTGCCATCAGTGTGGGATGGGACACTGAAGCTTTCTTT.